What follows is one TCR beta chain and its context. Its antigen is unidentified. The CDR3 has 16 amino acids. Trimming cost V 4 bases and J 3 bases, with 16 bases left between them. Germline values: CDR1 SGHNT, CDR2 YENEEA. The sample belongs to a study of shared clonotypes between healthy human individuals. Study-level points and caveats: Shared clonotypes across all four donors exceeded non-shared ones in generation probability. An anticipated effect of sequencing depth on clonotype sharing among donors was recognized.

Healthy HIV-negative adults without recent acute infections or vaccinations served as donors. Measured with immunoSEQ multiplex PCR; TCRdb has only the in-frame clones, and not every one. The data show some 200,000 clones, 65% to 70% seen once. The source of this sequence is a man in his thirties or forties in good health. Specimen: memory CD4+ T cells sorted from blood. Documented subset: CD45RA-negative fraction. V and J are TRBV11-3 and TRBJ2-1; D not resolved. This chain's CDR3 is CASSSPNSPGYNEQFF. CDR3 DNA: TGTGCCAGCAGCTCACCGAACTCGCCCGGCTACAATGAGCAGTTCTTC.